This T cell receptor (beta chain) comes out of a study of PD-1 blockade in classical Hodgkin lymphoma. Whole-study findings and limits: CD8+ TCR diversity did not rise significantly by C4D1, unlike CD4+. Some patients started nivolumab under 1 year after ASCT, and they were excluded. At baseline, newly diagnosed patients reportedly showed less TCR diversity than healthy donors.

To note about this clone: Its antigen is currently unknown. Mismatch with germline at one junction end may stem from a read error.

The protocol was immunoSEQ multiplex PCR, while the TCRdb copy is restricted to in-frame clones and leaves out a portion. The sample holds some 52,000 clones; roughly 86% are singletons and the top ten take roughly 7.1%. The time point is: cycle 4 day 1 (C4D1), after about 6 weeks of nivolumab. Each patient relapsed following autologous stem cell transplantation, and prior brentuximab vedotin exposure differed. This sequence originates from a human donor with classical Hodgkin lymphoma. This specimen consisted of peripheral blood mononuclear cells (PBMCs), obtained before the fourth cycle of nivolumab.

The CDR3 sequence: CSARGGSAFF. CDR3 nucleotide sequence: TGCAGTGCCAGAGGGGGGTCAGCTTTCTTT. This chain joins TRBV20-1 and TRBJ1-1; D is possibly TRBD1 (6 bases). Germline loops: CDR1 DFQATT, CDR2 SNEGSKA (reference sequence). The CDR3 contains 10 residues.